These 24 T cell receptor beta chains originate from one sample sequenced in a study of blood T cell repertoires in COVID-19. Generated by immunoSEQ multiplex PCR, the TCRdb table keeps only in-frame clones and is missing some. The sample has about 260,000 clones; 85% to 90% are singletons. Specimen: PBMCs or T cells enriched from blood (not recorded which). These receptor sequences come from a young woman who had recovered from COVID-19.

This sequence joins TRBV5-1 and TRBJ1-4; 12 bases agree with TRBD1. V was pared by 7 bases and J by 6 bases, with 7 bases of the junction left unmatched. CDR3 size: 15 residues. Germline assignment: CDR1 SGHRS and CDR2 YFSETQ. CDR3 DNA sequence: TGCGCCAGCTGTGACGGGACAGGGGGCGATGAAAAACTGTTTTTT. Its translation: CASCDGTGGDEKLFF.

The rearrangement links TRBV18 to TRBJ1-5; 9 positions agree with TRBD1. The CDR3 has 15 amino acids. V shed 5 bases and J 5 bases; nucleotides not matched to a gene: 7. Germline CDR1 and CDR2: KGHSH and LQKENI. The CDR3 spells CASSSRQGVDQPQHF. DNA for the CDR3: TGTGCCAGCTCATCGCGACAGGGGGTTGATCAGCCCCAGCATTTT.

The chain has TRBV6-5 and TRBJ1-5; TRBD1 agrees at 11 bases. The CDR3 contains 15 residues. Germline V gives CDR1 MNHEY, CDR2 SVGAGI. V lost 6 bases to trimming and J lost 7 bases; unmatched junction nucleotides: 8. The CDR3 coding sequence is TGTGCCAGCAGGCCCGGGACAGGGGGAAGACAGCCCCAGCATTTT. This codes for CASRPGTGGRQPQHF.

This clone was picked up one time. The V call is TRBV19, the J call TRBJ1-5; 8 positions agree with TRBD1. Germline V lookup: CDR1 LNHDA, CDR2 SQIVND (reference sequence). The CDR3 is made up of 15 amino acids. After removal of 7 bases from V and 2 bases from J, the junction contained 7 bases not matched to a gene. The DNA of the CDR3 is TGTGCCAGTAATCTACAGGGGGATGGCAATCAGCCCCAGCATTTT. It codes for CASNLQGDGNQPQHF.

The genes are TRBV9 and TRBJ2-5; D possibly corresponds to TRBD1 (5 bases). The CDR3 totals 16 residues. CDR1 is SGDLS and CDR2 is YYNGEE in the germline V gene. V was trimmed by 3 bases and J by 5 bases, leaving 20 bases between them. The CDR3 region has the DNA TGTGCCAGCAGCGCTCTCTCTGGGGCTGCCCGCGAGACCCAGTACTTC. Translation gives CASSALSGAARETQYF.

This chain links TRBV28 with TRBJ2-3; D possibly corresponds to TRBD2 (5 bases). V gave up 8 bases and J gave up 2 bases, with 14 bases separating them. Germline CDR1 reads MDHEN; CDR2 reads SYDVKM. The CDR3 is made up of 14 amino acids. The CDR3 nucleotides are TGTGCCAGCGGCGGGCCCGGAGTCACAGATACGCAGTATTTT. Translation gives CASGGPGVTDTQYF.

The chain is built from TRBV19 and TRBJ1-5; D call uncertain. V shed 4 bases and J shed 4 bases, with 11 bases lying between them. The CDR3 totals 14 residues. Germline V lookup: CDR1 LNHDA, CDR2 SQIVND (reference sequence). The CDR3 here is CASSNQVLNQPQHF. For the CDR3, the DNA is TGTGCCAGTAGTAATCAGGTCCTAAATCAGCCCCAGCATTTT.

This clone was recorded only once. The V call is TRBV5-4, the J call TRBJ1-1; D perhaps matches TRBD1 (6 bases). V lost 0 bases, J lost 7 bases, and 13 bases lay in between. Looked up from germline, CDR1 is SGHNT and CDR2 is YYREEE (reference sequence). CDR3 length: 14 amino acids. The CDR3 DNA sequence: TGTGCCAGCAGCTTGGCCGAGGGGGGGGTTGAAGCTTTCTTT. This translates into CASSLAEGGVEAFF.

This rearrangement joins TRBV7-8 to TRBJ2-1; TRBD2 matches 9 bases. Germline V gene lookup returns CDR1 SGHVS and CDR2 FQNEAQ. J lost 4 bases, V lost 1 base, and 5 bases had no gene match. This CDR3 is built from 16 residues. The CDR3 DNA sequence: TGTGCCAGCAGCTTAGTTGGCGGGGGGGTGTACAATGAGCAGTTCTTC. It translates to CASSLVGGGVYNEQFF. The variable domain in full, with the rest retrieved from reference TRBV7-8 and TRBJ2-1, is GAGVSQSPRYKVAKRGQDVALRCDPISGHVSLFWYQQALGQGPEFLTYFQNEAQLDKSGLPSDRFFAERPEGSVSTLKIQRTQQEDSAVYLCASSLVGGGVYNEQFFGPGTRLTVL.

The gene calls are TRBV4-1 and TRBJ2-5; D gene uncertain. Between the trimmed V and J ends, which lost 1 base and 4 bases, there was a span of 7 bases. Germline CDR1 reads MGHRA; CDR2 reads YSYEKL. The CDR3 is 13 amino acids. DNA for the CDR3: TGCGCCAGCAGCCAAGGCGTGGTAGAGACCCAGTACTTC. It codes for CASSQGVVETQYF.

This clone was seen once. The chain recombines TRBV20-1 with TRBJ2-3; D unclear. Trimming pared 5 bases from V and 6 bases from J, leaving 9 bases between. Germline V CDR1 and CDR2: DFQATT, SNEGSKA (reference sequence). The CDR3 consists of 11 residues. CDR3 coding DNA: TGCAGTGCTTTCCGGTCCGATACGCAGTATTTT. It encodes CSAFRSDTQYF.

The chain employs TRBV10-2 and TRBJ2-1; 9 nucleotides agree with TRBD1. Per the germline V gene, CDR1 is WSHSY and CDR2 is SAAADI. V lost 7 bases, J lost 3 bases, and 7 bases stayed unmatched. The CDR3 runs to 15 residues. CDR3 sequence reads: CASTATTGGYNEQFF. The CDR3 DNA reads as TGCGCCAGCACTGCCACGACAGGGGGCTACAATGAGCAGTTCTTC.

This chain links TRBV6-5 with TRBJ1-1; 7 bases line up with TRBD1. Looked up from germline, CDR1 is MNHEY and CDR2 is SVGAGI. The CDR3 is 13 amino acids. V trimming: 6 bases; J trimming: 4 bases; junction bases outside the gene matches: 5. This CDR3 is CASRSGQPTEAFF. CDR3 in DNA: TGTGCCAGCAGATCGGGACAGCCCACTGAAGCTTTCTTT.

This CDR3 reads CASSYLGASSGNTIYF. The CDR3 DNA sequence: TGCGCCAGCAGCTATCTGGGGGCCAGCTCTGGAAACACCATATATTTT. J is TRBJ1-3 and V is TRBV5-1; weak D call: TRBD1 (6 bases). Between the trimmed V and J ends, which lost 3 bases and 0 bases, there was a span of 13 bases. Germline V gives CDR1 SGHRS, CDR2 YFSETQ. The CDR3 is 16 residues long.

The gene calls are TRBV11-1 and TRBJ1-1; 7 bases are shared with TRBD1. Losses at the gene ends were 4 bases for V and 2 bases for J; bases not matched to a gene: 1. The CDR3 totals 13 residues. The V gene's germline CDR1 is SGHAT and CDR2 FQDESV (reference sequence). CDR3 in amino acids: CASSSGGNTEAFF. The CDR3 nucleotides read TGTGCCAGCAGCTCAGGGGGTAACACTGAAGCTTTCTTT.

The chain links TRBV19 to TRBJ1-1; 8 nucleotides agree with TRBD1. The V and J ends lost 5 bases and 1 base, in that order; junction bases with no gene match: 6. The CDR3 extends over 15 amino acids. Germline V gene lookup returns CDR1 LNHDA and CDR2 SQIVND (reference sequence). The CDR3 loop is CASSLRTGRNTEAFF. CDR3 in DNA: TGTGCCAGTAGTCTTCGGACAGGGAGGAACACTGAAGCTTTCTTT.

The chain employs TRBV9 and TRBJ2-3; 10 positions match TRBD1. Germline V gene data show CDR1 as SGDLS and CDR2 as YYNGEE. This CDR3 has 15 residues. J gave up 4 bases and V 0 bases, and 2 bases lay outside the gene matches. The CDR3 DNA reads TGTGCCAGCAGCGTAGCCGGGACAGGGGCAGATACGCAGTATTTT. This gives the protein CASSVAGTGADTQYF.

CDR3 DNA sequence: TGTGCCAGCTCACCTAGGCAGGACTATGGCTACACCTTC. Its protein is CASSPRQDYGYTF. This sequence joins TRBV18 and TRBJ1-2; D remains unclear. CDR1 is KGHSH, CDR2 LQKENI, per germline. V was pared by 3 bases and J by 3 bases, with 8 bases between. CDR3 size: 13 residues.

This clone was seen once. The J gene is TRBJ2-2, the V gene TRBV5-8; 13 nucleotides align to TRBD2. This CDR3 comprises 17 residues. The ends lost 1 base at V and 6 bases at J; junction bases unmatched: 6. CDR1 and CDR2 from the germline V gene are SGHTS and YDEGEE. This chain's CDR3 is CASSLMGTSGVPGELFF. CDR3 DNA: TGTGCCAGCAGCTTGATGGGGACTAGCGGGGTTCCCGGGGAGCTGTTTTTT.

Written as DNA, the CDR3 is TGTGCCAGCAGCTCTCCGCGGGGGAAGCGGGGGACTAGTGTGCAGTTCTTC. It yields the protein CASSSPRGKRGTSVQFF. The chain recombines TRBV11-2 with TRBJ2-1; TRBD2 matches at 8 bases. The CDR3 covers 17 residues. Germline V CDR1 and CDR2: SGHAT, FQNNGV. The V segment lost 4 bases and the J segment 12 bases; nucleotides outside the gene matches: 20.

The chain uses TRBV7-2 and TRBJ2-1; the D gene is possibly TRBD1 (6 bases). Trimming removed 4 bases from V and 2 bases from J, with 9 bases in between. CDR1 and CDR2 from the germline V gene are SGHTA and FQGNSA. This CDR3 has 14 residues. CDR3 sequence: CASSYTGTYNEQFF. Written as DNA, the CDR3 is TGTGCCAGCAGCTATACAGGGACCTACAATGAGCAGTTCTTC.

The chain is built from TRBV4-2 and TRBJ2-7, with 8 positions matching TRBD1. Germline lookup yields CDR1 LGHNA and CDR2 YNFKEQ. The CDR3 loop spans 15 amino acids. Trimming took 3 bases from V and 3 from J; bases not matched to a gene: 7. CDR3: CASSHGQGLDYEQYF. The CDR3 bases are TGTGCCAGCAGCCATGGACAGGGTCTAGACTACGAGCAGTACTTC.

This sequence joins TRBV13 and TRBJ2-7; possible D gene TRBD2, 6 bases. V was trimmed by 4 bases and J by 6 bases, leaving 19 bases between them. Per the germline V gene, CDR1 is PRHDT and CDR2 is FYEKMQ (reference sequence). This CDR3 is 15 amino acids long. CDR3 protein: CASSSGGGTPPEQYF. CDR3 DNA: TGTGCCAGCAGCTCCGGAGGTGGGACTCCGCCCGAGCAGTACTTC.

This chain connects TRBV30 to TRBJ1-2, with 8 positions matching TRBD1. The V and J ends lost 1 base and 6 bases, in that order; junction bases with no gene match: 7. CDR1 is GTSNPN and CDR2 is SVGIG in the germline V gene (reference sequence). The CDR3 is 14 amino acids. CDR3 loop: CAWSGAGGRHGYTF. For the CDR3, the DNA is TGTGCCTGGAGTGGGGCAGGGGGCAGGCATGGCTACACCTTC.